These 14 T cell receptor beta chains originate from one sample sequenced in a study of blood T cell repertoires in COVID-19. Using immunoSEQ multiplex PCR, the repertoire was profiled, and TCRdb retains in-frame clones only, with some absent. Of approximately 220,000 clones in the sample, around 90% are singletons; the top ten hold 1.2%. The material sequenced was PBMCs or T cells enriched from blood (not recorded which). These TCRs come from a man aged 25-45 years who had recovered from COVID-19.

The V call is TRBV4-3, the J call TRBJ1-4, with 10 bases that match TRBD1. V dropped 0 bases and J dropped 6; count of bases not matched to a gene: 1. The CDR3 is 15 residues long. Per germline, CDR1 LGHNA and CDR2 YSLEER. The CDR3 coding sequence is TGCGCCAGCAGCCAAGAGGGGACAGGGGATGAAAAACTGTTTTTT. Protein sequence: CASSQEGTGDEKLFF.

This clone was seen once. The J gene is TRBJ2-7, the V gene TRBV4-3, with D possibly matching TRBD2 (6 bases). CDR3 size: 15 residues. The V end was cut by 1 base, the J end by 7 bases, with 17 bases between. Germline V lookup: CDR1 LGHNA, CDR2 YSLEER. In nucleotides, the CDR3 is TGCGCCAGCAGCCAAGGTGGGACTGTCGGCGAGGAGCAGTACTTC. Translation gives CASSQGGTVGEEQYF.

The V gene is TRBV11-2, the J gene TRBJ2-7; maybe TRBD1 (7 bases). V gave up 1 base and J gave up 4 bases, with 14 bases separating them. The CDR3 consists of 15 residues. Germline CDR1 is SGHAT and CDR2 is FQNNGV. The CDR3 nucleotides are TGTGCCAGCAGCTTAGGGTGGAGGGGGCAATACGAGCAGTACTTC. Residues: CASSLGWRGQYEQYF. Full variable domain (outside the CDR3, taken from reference TRBV11-2 and TRBJ2-7): EAGVAQSPRYKIIEKRQSVAFWCNPISGHATLYWYQQILGQGPKLLIQFQNNGVVDDSQLPKDRFSAERLKGVDSTLKIQPAKLEDSAVYLCASSLGWRGQYEQYFGPGTRLTVT.

This rearrangement joins TRBV5-4 to TRBJ2-3; 8 bases are shared with TRBD2. The J segment lost 1 base and the V segment lost 4 bases, leaving 8 bases of the junction unmatched. The CDR3 has 16 amino acids. Germline CDR1 is SGHNT and CDR2 is YYREEE (reference sequence). The CDR3 loop reads CASSAIPAGGTDTQYF. Written as DNA, the CDR3 is TGTGCCAGCAGCGCCATTCCAGCGGGGGGCACAGATACGCAGTATTTT. Full variable domain (rest looked up from reference TRBV5-4 and TRBJ2-3): ETGVTQSPTHLIKTRGQQVTLRCSSQSGHNTVSWYQQALGQGPQFIFQYYREEENGRGNFPPRFSGLQFPNYSSELNVNALELDDSALYLCASSAIPAGGTDTQYFGPGTRLTVL.

In this sample, this clone turned up once. This sequence joins TRBV4-3 and TRBJ2-5; 7 bases are a match to TRBD1. Trimming cost V 1 base and J 2 bases; bases outside gene matches: 4. Germline values: CDR1 LGHNA, CDR2 YSLEER. This CDR3 comprises 15 residues. CDR3 amino acids: CASSQVYRGQETQYF. CDR3 nucleotides: TGCGCCAGCAGCCAAGTGTACAGGGGACAAGAGACCCAGTACTTC.

The V gene is TRBV7-9, the J gene TRBJ2-1, with 12 bases that match TRBD1. Germline CDR1 reads SEHNR; CDR2 reads FQNEAQ (reference sequence). The CDR3 has 14 residues. V shed 8 bases and J 2 bases; nucleotides not matched to a gene: 1. The CDR3 loop reads CASGTGGAYNEQFF. CDR3 nucleotide sequence: TGTGCCAGCGGGACAGGGGGCGCCTACAATGAGCAGTTCTTC.

In nucleotides, the CDR3 is TGTGCCATCAGTGATGAAACGACAGGGACGAACTTGGCAGATACGCAGTATTTT. This translates into CAISDETTGTNLADTQYF. The genes are TRBV10-3 and TRBJ2-3; 7 bases fit TRBD1. The CDR3 loop spans 18 amino acids. Per the germline V gene, CDR1 is ENHRY and CDR2 is SYGVKD. Trimming took 3 bases from V and 4 from J; bases not matched to a gene: 16.

This clone came up once. The chain links TRBV7-2 to TRBJ2-5; no firm D call. Germline V lookup: CDR1 SGHTA, CDR2 FQGNSA. The CDR3 runs 12 residues. V was cut by 3 bases and J by 5 bases, with 7 bases left in between. CDR3 sequence reads: CASSLSRETQYF. The CDR3, as DNA: TGTGCCAGCAGCTTGTCTAGGGAGACCCAGTACTTC.

The chain joins TRBV16 to TRBJ2-3, with 9 nucleotides matching TRBD2. After removal of 0 bases from V and 0 bases from J, the junction contained 10 bases not matched to a gene. CDR1 KGHSY and CDR2 FQNENV come from the germline V gene. This CDR3 is 19 amino acids long. The CDR3 reads CASSQSGLAGLRSTDTQYF. Here the CDR3 DNA reads TGTGCCAGCAGCCAATCGGGCCTAGCGGGACTAAGAAGCACAGATACGCAGTATTTT.

V and J are TRBV7-6 and TRBJ1-3; TRBD1 aligns across 7 bases. From germline, CDR1 is SGHVS and CDR2 FNYEAQ. The CDR3 runs 16 residues. The ends lost 5 bases at V and 0 bases at J; junction bases unmatched: 7. CDR3 protein: CASSLGTVLSGNTIYF. The CDR3 DNA reads as TGTGCCAGCAGCCTAGGGACAGTACTCTCTGGAAACACCATATATTTT. Drawing the rest from reference TRBV7-6 and TRBJ1-3, the complete variable domain is GAGVSQSPRYKVTKRGQDVALRCDPISGHVSLYWYRQALGQGPEFLTYFNYEAQQDKSGLPNDRFSAERPEGSISTLTIQRTEQRDSAMYRCASSLGTVLSGNTIYFGEGSWLTVV.

The chain carries TRBV7-9 and TRBJ2-7; TRBD1 matches 7 bases. V shed 3 bases, J shed 3 bases, and the junction held 8 bases outside the gene matches. The CDR3 is 15 residues long. Germline loops: CDR1 SEHNR, CDR2 FQNEAQ (reference sequence). CDR3 loop: CASSFRQGEGYEQYF. The CDR3 DNA sequence: TGTGCCAGCAGCTTCCGACAGGGTGAAGGCTACGAGCAGTACTTC.

This chain connects TRBV6-5 to TRBJ2-5, with 7 bases identical to TRBD1. J gave up 5 bases and V 2 bases, and 2 bases lay outside the gene matches. This CDR3 region has 13 residues. In germline, CDR1 is MNHEY, CDR2 SVGAGI. The CDR3 protein is CASSYRGQETQYF. Here the CDR3 DNA reads TGTGCCAGCAGTTACAGGGGGCAGGAGACCCAGTACTTC.

This chain joins TRBV30 and TRBJ1-5, with TRBD1 matching over 7 bases. Per the germline V gene, CDR1 is GTSNPN and CDR2 is SVGIG (reference sequence). This CDR3 region has 13 residues. Losses at the gene ends were 3 bases for V and 6 bases for J; bases not matched to a gene: 5. CDR3 region: CAWSAGGGQPQHF. Written as DNA, the CDR3 is TGTGCCTGGAGCGCAGGGGGAGGTCAGCCCCAGCATTTT.

V usage is TRBV6-5 and J usage is TRBJ1-2; 9 bases match TRBD1. J was trimmed by 3 bases and V by 6 bases; bases with no gene match: 8. Germline values: CDR1 MNHEY, CDR2 SVGAGI. This CDR3 has 15 residues. As DNA, the CDR3 is TGTGCCAGCAGACCCTGGGACAGGGATGACTATGGCTACACCTTC. Residues: CASRPWDRDDYGYTF.